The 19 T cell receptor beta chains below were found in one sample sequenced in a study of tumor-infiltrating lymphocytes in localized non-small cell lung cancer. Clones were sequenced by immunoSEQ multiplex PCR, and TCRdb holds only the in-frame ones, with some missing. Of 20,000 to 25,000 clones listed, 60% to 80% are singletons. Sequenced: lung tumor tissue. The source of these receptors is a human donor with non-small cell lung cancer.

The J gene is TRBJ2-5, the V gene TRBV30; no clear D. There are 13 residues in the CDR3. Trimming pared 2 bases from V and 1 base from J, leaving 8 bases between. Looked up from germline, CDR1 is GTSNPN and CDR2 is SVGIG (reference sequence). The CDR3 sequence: CAWSPGSQETQYF. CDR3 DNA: TGTGCCTGGAGTCCAGGTTCCCAAGAGACCCAGTACTTC.

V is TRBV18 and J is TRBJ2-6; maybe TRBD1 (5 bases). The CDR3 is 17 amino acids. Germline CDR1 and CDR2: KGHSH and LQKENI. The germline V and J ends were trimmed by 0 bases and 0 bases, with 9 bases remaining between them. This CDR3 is CASSPPRVPSGANVLTF. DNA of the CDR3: TGTGCCAGCTCACCACCCAGGGTCCCCTCTGGGGCCAACGTCCTGACTTTC.

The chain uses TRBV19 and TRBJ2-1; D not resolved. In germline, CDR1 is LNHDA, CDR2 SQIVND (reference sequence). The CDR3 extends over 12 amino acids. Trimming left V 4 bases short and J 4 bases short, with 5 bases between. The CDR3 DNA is TGTGCCAGTAGTAGCGGATACAATGAGCAGTTCTTC. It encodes CASSSGYNEQFF. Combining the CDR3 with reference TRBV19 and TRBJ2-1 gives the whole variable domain DGGITQSPKYLFRKEGQNVTLSCEQNLNHDAMYWYRQDPGQGLRLIYYSQIVNDFQKGDIAEGYSVSREKKESFPLTVTSAQKNPTAFYLCASSSGYNEQFFGPGTRLTVL.

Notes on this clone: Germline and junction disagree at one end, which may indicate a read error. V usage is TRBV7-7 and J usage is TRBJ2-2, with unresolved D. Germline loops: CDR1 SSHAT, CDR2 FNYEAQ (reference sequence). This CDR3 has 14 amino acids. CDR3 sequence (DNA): TGTGCTAGCAGCTTAGTAGCAAGCTCCGGGGAGCTGTTTTTT. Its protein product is CASSLVASSGELFF.

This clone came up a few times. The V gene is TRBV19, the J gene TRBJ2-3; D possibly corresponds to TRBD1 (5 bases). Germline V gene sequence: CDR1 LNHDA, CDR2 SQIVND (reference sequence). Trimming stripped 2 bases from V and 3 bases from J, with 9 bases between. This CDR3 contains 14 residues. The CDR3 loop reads CASSIQGGTDTQYF. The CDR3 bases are TGTGCCAGTAGTATACAGGGTGGAACAGATACGCAGTATTTT.

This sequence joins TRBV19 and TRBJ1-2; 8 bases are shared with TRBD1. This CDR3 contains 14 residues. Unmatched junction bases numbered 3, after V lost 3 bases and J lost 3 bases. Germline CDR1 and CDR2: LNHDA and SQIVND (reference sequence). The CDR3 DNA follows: TGTGCCAGTAGTATGACAGGGGACCACTATGGCTACACCTTC. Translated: CASSMTGDHYGYTF.

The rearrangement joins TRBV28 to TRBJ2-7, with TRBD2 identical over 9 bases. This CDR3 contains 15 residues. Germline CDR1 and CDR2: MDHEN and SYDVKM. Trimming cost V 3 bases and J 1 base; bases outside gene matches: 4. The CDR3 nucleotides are TGTGCCAGCAGTTTCGCGGGAGGGCGTTCCTACGAGCAGTACTTC. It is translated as CASSFAGGRSYEQYF. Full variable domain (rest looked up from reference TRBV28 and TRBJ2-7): DVKVTQSSRYLVKRTGEKVFLECVQDMDHENMFWYRQDPGLGLRLIYFSYDVKMKEKGDIPEGYSVSREKKERFSLILESASTNQTSMYLCASSFAGGRSYEQYFGPGTRLTVT.

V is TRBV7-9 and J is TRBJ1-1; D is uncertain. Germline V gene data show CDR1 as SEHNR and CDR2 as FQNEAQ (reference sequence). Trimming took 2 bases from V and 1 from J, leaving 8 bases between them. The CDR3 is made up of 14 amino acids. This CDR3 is CASSLSGSNTEAFF. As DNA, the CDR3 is TGTGCCAGCAGCTTATCAGGTTCGAACACTGAAGCTTTCTTT.

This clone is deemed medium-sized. CDR3 nucleotides: TGCGCCAGCAGCTACCAACCCTGGGGAGCGGGAGGGCGCAATGAGCAGTTCTTC. It encodes CASSYQPWGAGGRNEQFF. V is TRBV5-1 and J is TRBJ2-1; 10 bases agree with TRBD2. The germline gives CDR1 SGHRS, CDR2 YFSETQ. The CDR3 has 18 residues. V was pared by 3 bases and J by 6 bases, with 15 bases of the junction left unmatched.

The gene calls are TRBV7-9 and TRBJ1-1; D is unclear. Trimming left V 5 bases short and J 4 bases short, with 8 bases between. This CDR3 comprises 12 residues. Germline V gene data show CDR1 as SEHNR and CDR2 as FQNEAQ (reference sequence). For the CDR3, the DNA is TGTGCCAGCAGCCCACGAGCCACTGAAGCTTTCTTT. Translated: CASSPRATEAFF.

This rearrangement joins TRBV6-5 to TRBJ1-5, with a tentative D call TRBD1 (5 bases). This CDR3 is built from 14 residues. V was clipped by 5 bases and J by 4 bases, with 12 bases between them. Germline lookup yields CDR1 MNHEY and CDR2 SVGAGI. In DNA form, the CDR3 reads TGTGCCAGCAGTCCCCAGGGTGCTAATCAGCCCCAGCATTTT. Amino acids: CASSPQGANQPQHF.

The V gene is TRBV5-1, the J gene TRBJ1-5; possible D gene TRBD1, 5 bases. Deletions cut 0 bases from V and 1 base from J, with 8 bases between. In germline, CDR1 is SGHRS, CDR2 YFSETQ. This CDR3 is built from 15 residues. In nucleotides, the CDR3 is TGCGCCAGCAGCTTGGGAGGGACCAGCAATCAGCCCCAGCATTTT. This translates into CASSLGGTSNQPQHF.

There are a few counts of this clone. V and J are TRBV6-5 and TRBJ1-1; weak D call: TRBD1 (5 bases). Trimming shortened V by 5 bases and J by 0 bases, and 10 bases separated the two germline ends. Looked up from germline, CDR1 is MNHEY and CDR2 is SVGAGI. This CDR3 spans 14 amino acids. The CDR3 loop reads CASSPGRVNTEAFF. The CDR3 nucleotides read TGTGCCAGCAGTCCCGGCAGGGTGAACACTGAAGCTTTCTTT.

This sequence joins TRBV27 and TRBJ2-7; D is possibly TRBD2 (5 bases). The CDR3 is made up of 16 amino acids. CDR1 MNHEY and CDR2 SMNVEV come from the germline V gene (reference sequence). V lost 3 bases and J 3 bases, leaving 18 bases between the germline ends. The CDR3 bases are TGTGCCAGCAGTTTTTGGGAGCCCCGGTCTAACTACGAGCAGTACTTC. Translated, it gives CASSFWEPRSNYEQYF.

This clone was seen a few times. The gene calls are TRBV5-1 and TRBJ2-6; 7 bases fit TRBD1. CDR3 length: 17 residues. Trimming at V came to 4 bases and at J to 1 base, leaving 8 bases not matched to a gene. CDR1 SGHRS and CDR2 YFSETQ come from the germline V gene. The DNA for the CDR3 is TGCGCCAGCAGCCGCTGGACAGGCGGGTCTGGGGCCAACGTCCTGACTTTC. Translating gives CASSRWTGGSGANVLTF.

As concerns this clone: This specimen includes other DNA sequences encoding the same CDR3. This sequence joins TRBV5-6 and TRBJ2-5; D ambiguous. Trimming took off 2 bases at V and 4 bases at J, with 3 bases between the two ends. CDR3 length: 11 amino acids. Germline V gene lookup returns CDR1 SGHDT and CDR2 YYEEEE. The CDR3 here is CASSLRETQYF. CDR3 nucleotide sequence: TGTGCCAGCAGCTTAAGAGAGACCCAGTACTTC.

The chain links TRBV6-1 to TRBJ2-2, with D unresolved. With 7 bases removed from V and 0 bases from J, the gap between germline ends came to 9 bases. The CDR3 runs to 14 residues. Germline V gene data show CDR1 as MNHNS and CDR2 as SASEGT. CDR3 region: CASTRGANTGELFF. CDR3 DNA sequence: TGTGCCAGCACCCGTGGGGCGAACACCGGGGAGCTGTTTTTT.

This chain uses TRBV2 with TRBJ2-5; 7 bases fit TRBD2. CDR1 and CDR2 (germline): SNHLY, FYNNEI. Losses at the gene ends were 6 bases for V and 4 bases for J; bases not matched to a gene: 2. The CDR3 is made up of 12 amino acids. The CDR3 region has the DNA TGTGCCAGCAGGGGGGAGGGAGAGACCCAGTACTTC. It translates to CASRGEGETQYF.

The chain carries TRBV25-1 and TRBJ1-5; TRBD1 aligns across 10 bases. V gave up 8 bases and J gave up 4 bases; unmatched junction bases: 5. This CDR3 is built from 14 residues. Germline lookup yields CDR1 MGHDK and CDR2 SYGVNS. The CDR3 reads CASAGTGANQPQHF. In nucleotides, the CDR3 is TGTGCCAGCGCGGGGACAGGGGCAAATCAGCCCCAGCATTTT.